This TCR beta chain was obtained from a study of T cells expressing NK-cell markers. The study, taken as a whole, reports: Whether expanded NKG2C-expressing T cell clones recognize HCMV is unknown. Of the CD8+ T cell pool in roughly six donors, roughly 1.0-8% was accounted for by dominant NKG2C+ clonotypes.

Generation of TCR beta cDNA was performed by 5'RACE template switching incorporating UMIs. TCRdb derives one entry per CDR3 protein from the 5' RACE reads, leaving out DNA. This sample's clone table lists approximately 170,000 distinct CDR3 sequences. As to this clonotype: Antigen unknown.

CDR3 length: 14 residues. The germline CDR1 and CDR2 sequences are LNHNV and YYDKDF (reference sequence). The chain employs TRBV15 and TRBJ2-2. The sequencing sample was made of blood T cells: a sorted CD56 or NKG2C T cell subset, CD4+ or CD8+ T cells, or bulk PBMC T cells (not recorded which). This clonotype originated in a man aged 18 to 69 in good health. The CDR3 region is CATSRDPNSGELFF.